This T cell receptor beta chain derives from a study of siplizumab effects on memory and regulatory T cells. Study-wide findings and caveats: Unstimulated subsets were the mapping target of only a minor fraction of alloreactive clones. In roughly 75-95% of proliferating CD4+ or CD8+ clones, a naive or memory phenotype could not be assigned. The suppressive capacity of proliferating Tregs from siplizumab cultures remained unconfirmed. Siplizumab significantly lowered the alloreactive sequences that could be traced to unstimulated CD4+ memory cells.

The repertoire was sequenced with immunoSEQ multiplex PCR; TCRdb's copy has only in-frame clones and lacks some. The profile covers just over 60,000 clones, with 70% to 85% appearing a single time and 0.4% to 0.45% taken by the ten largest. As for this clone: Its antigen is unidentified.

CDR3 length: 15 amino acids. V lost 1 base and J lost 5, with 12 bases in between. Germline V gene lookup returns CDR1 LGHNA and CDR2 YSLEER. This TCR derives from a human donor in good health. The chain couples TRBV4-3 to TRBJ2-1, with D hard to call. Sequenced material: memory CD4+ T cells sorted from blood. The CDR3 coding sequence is TGCGCCAGCAGCCAAGGGCACAGCTACAACAATGAGCAGTTCTTC. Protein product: CASSQGHSYNNEQFF.